A single sample gave rise to the 10 T cell receptor beta chains below, sequenced in a study of human T cells and chemical hapten exposure. Time point here: patch test 2, 6 weeks after DPC sensitization. Treatment reported: therapeutic diphenylcyclopropenone sensitization with weekly scalp DPC. Via MiXCR, TCRdb re-called the RACE reads, giving one row per CDR3 protein. This table has a few hundred thousand distinct CDR3 sequences, around 6% appearing once. The sequencing used whole blood, collected in connection with sensitization to the hapten diphenylcyclopropenone (DPC). All receptors come from a woman aged 18-29 years with alopecia areata. Some clones in this sample may be carry-over from other donors' samples.

V and J are TRBV28 and TRBJ1-5; no clear D gene. V dropped 6 bases and J dropped 6 bases, with 9 bases sitting between them. Germline V lookup: CDR1 MDHEN, CDR2 SYDVKM. The CDR3 totals 12 residues. The CDR3 DNA follows: TGTGCCAGCAGCGTTCTGAGTCAGCCCCAGCATTTT. Its protein product is CASSVLSQPQHF.

This clonotype was picked up many times. The chain carries TRBV6-5 and TRBJ1-1; D gene unclear. Germline V gene sequence: CDR1 MNHEY, CDR2 SVGAGI. The germline V and J ends were trimmed by 1 base and 1 base, with 4 bases remaining between them. This CDR3 comprises 13 residues. The chain's CDR3 is CASSYWQNTEAFF. Written as DNA, the CDR3 is TGTGCCAGCAGTTACTGGCAGAACACTGAAGCTTTCTTT.

This clonotype has a count of ten or more. V gene TRBV12-3 or TRBV12-4 combines with J gene TRBJ2-7; 15 bases agree with TRBD2. The CDR3 extends over 17 amino acids. V lost 5 bases, J lost 4 bases, and 9 bases stayed unmatched. The chain's CDR3 is CASSLLGLAGGKYEQYF. DNA of the CDR3: TGTGCCAGCAGTCTGTTGGGACTAGCGGGGGGAAAATACGAGCAGTACTTC.

CDR3 sequence reads: CASSQDQTVYGYTF. CDR3 DNA: TGCGCCAGCAGCCAAGATCAAACAGTCTATGGCTACACCTTC. The chain is built from TRBV4-3 and TRBJ1-2, with D hard to call. CDR1 and CDR2 from the germline V gene are LGHNA and YSLEER. Trimming took off 0 bases at V and 4 bases at J, with 9 bases between the two ends. The CDR3 is made up of 14 amino acids.

This clonotype was observed at least ten times. The chain links TRBV4-3 to TRBJ1-3; TRBD1 matches 9 bases. V gave up 0 bases and J gave up 0 bases; unmatched junction bases: 12. The CDR3 sequence is 20 residues long. Germline V gene sequence: CDR1 LGHNA, CDR2 YSLEER. The CDR3 spells CASSQDFSGTGIFSGNTIYF. The CDR3 DNA is TGCGCCAGCAGCCAAGATTTTTCCGGGACAGGGATATTCTCTGGAAACACCATATATTTT.

This clonotype was seen repeatedly, ten times or more. The chain is built from TRBV4-2 and TRBJ1-1, with a weak D call TRBD1 (5 bases). Germline V gene lookup returns CDR1 LGHNA and CDR2 YNFKEQ. This CDR3 has 14 amino acids. Between the trimmed V and J ends, which lost 0 bases and 5 bases, there was a span of 10 bases. Written as DNA, the CDR3 is TGTGCCAGCAGCCAAGATATAGGGGATACTGAAGCTTTCTTT. It yields the protein CASSQDIGDTEAFF.

The chain combines TRBV14 with TRBJ1-2; 7 bases match TRBD1. Germline CDR1 and CDR2: SGHDN and FVKESK. This CDR3 has 15 amino acids. With V trimmed by 2 bases and J by 4 bases, 7 bases remained unmatched. The CDR3 nucleotides read TGTGCCAGCAGCCAATACCGGGACAGATCCTATGGCTACACCTTC. It encodes CASSQYRDRSYGYTF.

This clonotype occurred many times. This sequence joins TRBV7-2 and TRBJ2-2; the D is unclear. The CDR3 contains 15 residues. The V gene's germline CDR1 is SGHTA and CDR2 FQGNSA. The V gene lost 3 bases and the J gene lost 6 bases, with 14 bases spanning the gap. The CDR3 bases are TGTGCCAGCAGCTTGAATAAAGGGTCAGCCGGGGAGCTGTTTTTT. Its translation: CASSLNKGSAGELFF.

In its sample, this clonotype was seen a few times. The rearrangement links TRBV6-1 to TRBJ1-2, with D unresolved. The CDR3 has 15 residues. Germline V gene data show CDR1 as MNHNS and CDR2 as SASEGT. The V end was cut by 4 bases, the J end by 4 bases, with 16 bases between. CDR3 protein: CASSAGGPPAYGYTF. The DNA of the CDR3 is TGTGCCAGCAGTGCAGGAGGACCCCCGGCCTATGGCTACACCTTC.

The chain links TRBV6-2 or TRBV6-3 to TRBJ1-5; 12 bases match TRBD1. Unmatched junction bases numbered 5, after V lost 4 bases and J lost 1 base. In germline, CDR1 is MNHEY, CDR2 SVGEGT. The CDR3 has 17 amino acids. The CDR3 reads CASSSGTGGASNQPQHF. In DNA form, the CDR3 reads TGTGCCAGCAGTTCCGGGACAGGGGGCGCGAGCAATCAGCCCCAGCATTTT.